This T cell receptor beta chain was captured in a study of T cell responses to AZD1222 COVID-19 vaccine. This CDR3 region has 13 residues. CDR1 is SGHTA and CDR2 is FQGTGA in the germline V gene. V gave up 5 bases and J gave up 8 bases; unmatched junction bases: 5. Produced via immunoSEQ multiplex PCR; TCRdb's table is partial and in-frame only. The sample lists roughly 120,000 clones; approximately 88% were seen once. This chain joins TRBV7-3 and TRBJ1-1, with 10 bases lining up with TRBD1. This specimen was peripheral blood, taken on day 0 of AZD1222 vaccination. The TCR was taken from an adult in good health. The CDR3 DNA reads as TGTGCCAGCAGCCCGAGACAGGGGGCCGAAGCTTTCTTT. This encodes CASSPRQGAEAFF.